This paragraph covers one T cell receptor beta chain sequence. Its cognate antigen is unknown. These data originate in a study of cytomegalovirus exposure and HLA in healthy donors. General study findings and limits: It was about 150 TCR beta chains that were listed as cytomegalovirus-associated. Usually a TCR sequence was rare, but some public TCRs were found in many donors.

Data came from immunoSEQ multiplex PCR; TCRdb stores just in-frame clones and leaves some out. The data hold over 20,000 clones, with approximately 96% observed a single time. CDR1 SGHDT and CDR2 YYEEEE come from the germline V gene. The CDR3 is 18 amino acids. The V segment lost 4 bases and the J segment 6 bases; nucleotides outside the gene matches: 12. Sequenced sample: PBMCs. The TCR sequence derives from a man aged 25-45 years in good health and CMV-seropositive. The chain combines TRBV5-6 with TRBJ2-3; 15 bases match TRBD2. CDR3 loop: CASSSTGTSGGRWDTQYF. The CDR3 bases are TGTGCCAGCAGCAGTACCGGGACTAGCGGGGGGAGATGGGATACGCAGTATTTT.